This is a list of T cell receptor beta chains from one sample in a study of OX40 agonist ivuxolimab in advanced cancers. Libraries were prepared by immunoSEQ multiplex PCR; TCRdb keeps only in-frame clonotypes and omits some of them. This sample has tens of thousands of clones, with roughly 90% found just once. The source was CD4+ or CD8+ T cells sorted from blood, collected in a trial of the OX40 agonist ivuxolimab. These receptor sequences come from an adult with an advanced solid tumor such as melanoma, head and neck, liver or kidney cancer. Each CDR3 is given with its conserved first and last residue.

TRBV27	TRBJ2-1	CASSSSGSSYNEQFF
TRBV5-1	TRBJ1-6	CASSLEDYNSPLHF
TRBV4-3	TRBJ2-3	CASSPWGGPVPGTRTDTQYF
TRBV7-2	TRBJ1-4	CASSRRTGNEKLFF
TRBV11-3	TRBJ1-2	CASSPGVGNGYTF
TRBV18	TRBJ1-1	CASSPSAQGLNTEAFF
TRBV6-5	TRBJ2-3	CASSYSRGKGTDTQYF
TRBV10-3	TRBJ2-6	CAIRGGSGANVLTF
TRBV15	TRBJ1-5	CATSRGQDNQPQHF
TRBV7-3	TRBJ2-2	CASSLASTGELFF